One and the same sample provided the 30 T cell receptor beta chains below, sequenced in a study of chemoradiotherapy in HPV16-positive cancers. The repertoire was sequenced with immunoSEQ multiplex PCR; TCRdb's copy has only in-frame clones and lacks some. The profile shows 25,000 to 40,000 clones, around 83% of them singletons. The sample was blood, taken from a patient who underwent chemoradiotherapy. The receptor source for this set is a human donor with HPV-associated anogenital cancer.

V usage is TRBV30 and J usage is TRBJ1-2; the match to TRBD1 covers 11 bases. The CDR3 has 15 residues. Germline V gene data show CDR1 as GTSNPN and CDR2 as SVGIG (reference sequence). Losses at the gene ends were 4 bases for V and 7 bases for J; bases not matched to a gene: 11. The CDR3 protein is CAWKDRGRQTCGYTF. As DNA, the CDR3 is TGTGCCTGGAAGGACAGGGGGCGTCAGACGTGTGGCTACACCTTC.

The chain combines TRBV18 with TRBJ2-3; TRBD2 matches at 8 bases. This CDR3 comprises 16 residues. Germline V gives CDR1 KGHSH, CDR2 LQKENI. The junction had 7 bases not matched to a gene; V was cut back by 0 bases and J by 5 bases. CDR3: CASSPPFGGAVDTQYF. In DNA form, the CDR3 reads TGTGCCAGCTCACCACCGTTCGGGGGGGCCGTAGATACGCAGTATTTT.

This chain joins TRBV28 and TRBJ1-3, with a tentative D call TRBD1 (5 bases). V lost 4 bases and J lost 9, with 16 bases in between. The CDR3 has 14 residues. Germline CDR1 and CDR2: MDHEN and SYDVKM. CDR3 DNA: TGTGCCAGCAGTTCCCCCAGCAGGAGGGGCACCATATATTTT. Translated, it gives CASSSPSRRGTIYF.

The rearrangement joins TRBV28 to TRBJ2-2; TRBD1 matches at 9 bases. This CDR3 comprises 17 residues. V was clipped by 4 bases and J by 2 bases; unmatched bases: 8. CDR1 and CDR2 from the germline V gene are MDHEN and SYDVKM. CDR3 DNA: TGTGCCAGCAGTTCCGCTGGACAGGGGACTAACACCGGGGAGCTGTTTTTT. It specifies CASSSAGQGTNTGELFF.

The genes are TRBV25-1 and TRBJ2-3; 9 bases match TRBD1. This CDR3 has 15 residues. Trimming took 6 bases from V and 2 from J; bases not matched to a gene: 6. Germline V lookup: CDR1 MGHDK, CDR2 SYGVNS. Written as DNA, the CDR3 is TGTGCCAGCAGGCAAACAGGGGGCCCCACAGATACGCAGTATTTT. This translates into CASRQTGGPTDTQYF. The full variable domain, in which reference TRBV25-1 and TRBJ2-3 provide the parts outside the CDR3, is EADIYQTPRYLVIGTGKKITLECSQTMGHDKMYWYQQDPGMELHLIHYSYGVNSTEKGDLSSESTVSRIRTEHFPLTLESARPSHTSQYLCASRQTGGPTDTQYFGPGTRLTVL.

This rearrangement joins TRBV4-2 to TRBJ2-6; no reliable D call. Trimming stripped 4 bases from V and 0 bases from J, with 10 bases between. Germline-derived CDR1 and CDR2 are LGHNA and YNFKEQ. The CDR3 runs 16 residues. The CDR3 here is CASSPHTVSGANVLTF. As DNA, the CDR3 is TGTGCCAGCAGCCCCCATACTGTCTCTGGGGCCAACGTCCTGACTTTC.

Worth noting for this clone: The same CDR3 is also encoded by other DNA sequences in this sample. The chain couples TRBV20-1 to TRBJ2-7; D call uncertain. This CDR3 has 10 amino acids. CDR1 and CDR2 (germline): DFQATT, SNEGSKA (reference sequence). V lost 0 bases and J 7 bases, leaving 4 bases between the germline ends. Written as DNA, the CDR3 is TGCAGTGCTAGAGACCAGGAGCAGTACTTC. It translates to CSARDQEQYF.

This chain connects TRBV7-2 to TRBJ1-5; D perhaps matches TRBD1 (6 bases). Germline V gene data show CDR1 as SGHTA and CDR2 as FQGNSA. V dropped 4 bases and J dropped 7 bases, with 11 bases sitting between them. The CDR3 sequence is 13 residues long. The DNA for the CDR3 is TGTGCCAGCAGCTCCAACAGGGTCCAGCCCCAGCATTTT. Its translation is CASSSNRVQPQHF.

This clone was detected a few times. The genes are TRBV6-1 and TRBJ2-7, with TRBD1 matching 7 bases. This CDR3 is 11 amino acids long. With 7 bases clipped from V and 7 bases from J, the junction kept 4 bases outside the gene matches. Germline values: CDR1 MNHNS, CDR2 SASEGT. CDR3 DNA sequence: TGTGCCAGCATTCTCAGGGGGGAGCAGTACTTC. Its translation is CASILRGEQYF.

This chain uses TRBV7-6 with TRBJ2-2; 11 nucleotides align to TRBD1. Germline trimming cut 3 bases from V and 4 bases from J; bases unmatched to any gene: 1. CDR3 length: 15 amino acids. Germline lookup yields CDR1 SGHVS and CDR2 FNYEAQ. In DNA, the CDR3 is TGTGCCAGCAGCTTGGGACAGGGGGGCACCGGGGAGCTGTTTTTT. Residues: CASSLGQGGTGELFF.

The chain carries TRBV19 and TRBJ2-6; no clear D gene. The germline gives CDR1 LNHDA, CDR2 SQIVND (reference sequence). V lost 1 base, J lost 2 bases, and 9 bases lay in between. The CDR3 is 16 residues long. CDR3 sequence reads: CASSIGGTAGANVLTF. In DNA form, the CDR3 reads TGTGCCAGTAGTATAGGGGGAACGGCTGGGGCCAACGTCCTGACTTTC.

The rearrangement links TRBV28 to TRBJ1-5; TRBD1 is a possible D gene (5 bases). The CDR3 sequence is 21 residues long. The germline CDR1 and CDR2 sequences are MDHEN and SYDVKM. Trimming took 5 bases from V and 3 from J, leaving 32 bases between them. CDR3 DNA sequence: TGTGCCAGCAGTACCGCCGCGGACGCTCACGCAGGGTTCGGTTTCAATCAGCCCCAGCATTTT. Translated: CASSTAADAHAGFGFNQPQHF.

This chain links TRBV27 with TRBJ2-7; D ambiguous. CDR1 and CDR2 (germline): MNHEY, SMNVEV (reference sequence). The CDR3 sequence is 12 residues long. Trimming cost V 3 bases and J 4 bases, with 7 bases left between them. CDR3 nucleotide sequence: TGTGCCAGCAGTTTCGACGGTTACGAGCAGTACTTC. Protein: CASSFDGYEQYF.

The chain has TRBV29-1 and TRBJ1-3; 8 nucleotides match TRBD1. Germline V gene sequence: CDR1 SQVTM, CDR2 ANQGSEA. V was clipped by 6 bases and J by 3 bases; unmatched bases: 10. The CDR3 is 15 residues long. The CDR3 spells CSVAPTGGGGNTIYF. CDR3 nucleotides: TGCAGCGTCGCGCCAACAGGGGGAGGTGGAAACACCATATATTTT.

The chain uses TRBV6-1 and TRBJ2-7; 8 positions match TRBD1. There are 14 residues in the CDR3. V shed 1 base and J 5 bases; nucleotides not matched to a gene: 4. Germline lookup yields CDR1 MNHNS and CDR2 SASEGT. CDR3 region: CASSEGTGSDEQYF. For the CDR3, the DNA is TGTGCCAGCAGTGAAGGGACAGGGTCGGACGAGCAGTACTTC.

The chain joins TRBV6-6 to TRBJ1-1; no definite D call. There are 13 residues in the CDR3. Germline values: CDR1 MNHNY, CDR2 SVGAGI (reference sequence). Trimming took 7 bases from V and 4 from J, leaving 13 bases between them. The CDR3 DNA follows: TGTGCCAGCATAAGGCCCTTAGGCACTGAAGCTTTCTTT. This gives the protein CASIRPLGTEAFF.

Only a few counts were recorded for this clone. V gene TRBV7-6 combines with J gene TRBJ2-7, with D possibly matching TRBD2 (5 bases). The V end was cut by 4 bases, the J end by 7 bases, with 11 bases between. The CDR3 contains 12 residues. CDR1 SGHVS and CDR2 FNYEAQ come from the germline V gene. CDR3 sequence reads: CASSWGDGEQYF. The CDR3 DNA follows: TGTGCCAGCAGCTGGGGAGATGGGGAGCAGTACTTC.

The gene calls are TRBV10-3 and TRBJ1-2; TRBD1 aligns across 8 bases. V shed 0 bases, J shed 6 bases, and the junction held 6 bases outside the gene matches. CDR1 and CDR2 from the germline V gene are ENHRY and SYGVKD. The CDR3 is 15 amino acids. CDR3 sequence (DNA): TGTGCCATCAGTGAGTCGTCCAGGGGGCAGGATGGCTACACCTTC. This encodes CAISESSRGQDGYTF.

This chain connects TRBV7-2 to TRBJ1-1; D remains ambiguous. V was trimmed by 2 bases and J by 0 bases, leaving 10 bases between them. The CDR3 extends over 15 amino acids. Germline V gene lookup returns CDR1 SGHTA and CDR2 FQGNSA. CDR3 nucleotides: TGTGCCAGCAGCTTACCGAGCGGTTTGAACACTGAAGCTTTCTTT. Its protein product is CASSLPSGLNTEAFF.

The chain couples TRBV4-2 to TRBJ1-1; unclear D gene. The CDR3 has 15 residues. The ends were cut back, 9 bases at V and 4 bases at J, with 21 bases in the middle. The germline gives CDR1 LGHNA, CDR2 YNFKEQ. The CDR3 sequence is CASQREMLGGTEAFF. CDR3 coding DNA: TGTGCCAGTCAAAGGGAAATGTTGGGTGGCACTGAAGCTTTCTTT.

This sequence joins TRBV6-1 and TRBJ2-1; D uncertain. Germline V gives CDR1 MNHNS, CDR2 SASEGT. This CDR3 is built from 13 residues. V lost 4 bases, J lost 6 bases, and 10 bases lay in between. DNA of the CDR3: TGTGCCAGCAGTGTTGAACGGCCCAATGAGCAGTTCTTC. It is translated as CASSVERPNEQFF.

This clone was seen a single time. The gene calls are TRBV18 and TRBJ1-2, with 10 bases fitting TRBD1. CDR1 and CDR2 from the germline V gene are KGHSH and LQKENI. The CDR3 totals 14 residues. V lost 6 bases, J lost 3 bases, and 4 bases stayed unmatched. In DNA form, the CDR3 reads TGTGCCAGCTCCTCGGGACAGGGGTACTATGGCTACACCTTC. As protein: CASSSGQGYYGYTF.

The CDR3 region has the DNA TGTGCCAGCAGGTCAAGCGGGGGGGACACAGATACGCAGTATTTT. Encoded protein: CASRSSGGDTDTQYF. The rearrangement joins TRBV7-3 to TRBJ2-3, with 10 bases fitting TRBD2. V lost 6 bases, J lost 2 bases, and 5 bases stayed unmatched. Germline lookup yields CDR1 SGHTA and CDR2 FQGTGA. The CDR3 contains 15 residues.

The rearrangement links TRBV7-2 to TRBJ1-2; D call uncertain. The CDR3 is 14 amino acids. The germline CDR1 and CDR2 sequences are SGHTA and FQGNSA. Trimming pared 3 bases from V and 8 bases from J, leaving 16 bases between. The CDR3 DNA sequence: TGTGCCAGCAGCTTCTCAACGGACGCGCGCGGCTACACCTTC. Encoded protein: CASSFSTDARGYTF.

V usage is TRBV6-5 and J usage is TRBJ2-7; D is unresolved. Germline values: CDR1 MNHEY, CDR2 SVGAGI. Deletions cut 2 bases from V and 4 bases from J, with 3 bases between. This CDR3 has 11 amino acids. The CDR3 DNA sequence: TGTGCCAGCAGTTACCTATACGAGCAGTACTTC. Residues: CASSYLYEQYF.

The CDR3 sequence is CASSLQGMWGYTF. CDR3 in DNA: TGTGCCAGTAGTCTACAGGGAATGTGGGGCTACACCTTC. The V gene is TRBV19, the J gene TRBJ1-2, with a weak D call TRBD1 (6 bases). Germline CDR1 is LNHDA and CDR2 is SQIVND (reference sequence). The CDR3 spans 13 residues. The V end was cut by 5 bases, the J end by 8 bases, with 15 bases between.

This clone was seen only once. This rearrangement joins TRBV11-2 to TRBJ1-1, with a tentative D call TRBD1 (5 bases). CDR3 length: 16 residues. Germline V gene lookup returns CDR1 SGHAT and CDR2 FQNNGV. Trimming shortened V by 0 bases and J by 0 bases, and 11 bases separated the two germline ends. The CDR3 is CASSLEGRAMNTEAFF. The CDR3 DNA follows: TGTGCCAGCAGCTTAGAGGGCAGGGCGATGAACACTGAAGCTTTCTTT.

V is TRBV19 and J is TRBJ2-3, with 8 bases that match TRBD1. V shed 10 bases, J shed 1 base, and the junction held 7 bases outside the gene matches. Germline V gives CDR1 LNHDA, CDR2 SQIVND (reference sequence). The CDR3 is made up of 14 amino acids. The CDR3 protein is CATRDRGGTDTQYF. In nucleotides, the CDR3 is TGTGCCACCAGAGACAGGGGAGGCACAGATACGCAGTATTTT.

This clone was seen a handful of times. V is TRBV27 and J is TRBJ1-2; unclear D gene. The CDR3 has 12 amino acids. The germline gives CDR1 MNHEY, CDR2 SMNVEV (reference sequence). Trimming left V 5 bases short and J 2 bases short, with 6 bases between. In DNA, the CDR3 is TGTGCCAGCAGTAGGACCAACTATGGCTACACCTTC. This translates into CASSRTNYGYTF.

This chain joins TRBV10-3 and TRBJ2-7; unclear D gene. CDR1 and CDR2 (germline): ENHRY, SYGVKD. V lost 7 bases to trimming and J lost 4 bases, with 14 bases between them. The CDR3 runs to 13 residues. CDR3 loop: CAIKSPNTYEQYF. CDR3 nucleotides: TGTGCCATCAAATCCCCTAACACGTACGAGCAGTACTTC.